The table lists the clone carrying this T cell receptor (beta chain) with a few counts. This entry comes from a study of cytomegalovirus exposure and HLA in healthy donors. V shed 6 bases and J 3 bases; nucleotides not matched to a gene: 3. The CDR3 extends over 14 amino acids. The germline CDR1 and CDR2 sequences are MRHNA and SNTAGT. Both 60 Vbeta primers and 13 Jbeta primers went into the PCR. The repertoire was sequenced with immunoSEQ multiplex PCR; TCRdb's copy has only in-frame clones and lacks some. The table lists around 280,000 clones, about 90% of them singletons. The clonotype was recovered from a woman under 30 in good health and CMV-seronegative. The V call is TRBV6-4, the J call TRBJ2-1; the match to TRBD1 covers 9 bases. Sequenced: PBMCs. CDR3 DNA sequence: TGTGCCAGCAGCGACAGGGGGAACTACAATGAGCAGTTCTTC. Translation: CASSDRGNYNEQFF.